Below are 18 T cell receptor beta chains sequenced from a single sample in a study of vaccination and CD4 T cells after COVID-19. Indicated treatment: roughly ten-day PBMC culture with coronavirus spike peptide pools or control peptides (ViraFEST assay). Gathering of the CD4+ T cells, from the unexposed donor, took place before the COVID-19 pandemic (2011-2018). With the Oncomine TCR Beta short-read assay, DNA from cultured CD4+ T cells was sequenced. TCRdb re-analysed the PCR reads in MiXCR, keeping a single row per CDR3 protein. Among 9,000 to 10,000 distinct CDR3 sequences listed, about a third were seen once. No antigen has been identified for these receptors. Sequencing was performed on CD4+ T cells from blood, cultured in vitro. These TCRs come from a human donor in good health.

The CDR3 coding sequence is TGCAGCGTAGAGCGGGGGCGCACAGATACGCAGTATTTT. Translation: CSVERGRTDTQYF. The rearrangement joins TRBV29-1 to TRBJ2-3; TRBD2 matches 8 bases. This CDR3 has 13 residues. Germline trimming cut 6 bases from V and 1 base from J; bases unmatched to any gene: 3. Germline V gene lookup returns CDR1 SQVTM and CDR2 ANQGSEA.

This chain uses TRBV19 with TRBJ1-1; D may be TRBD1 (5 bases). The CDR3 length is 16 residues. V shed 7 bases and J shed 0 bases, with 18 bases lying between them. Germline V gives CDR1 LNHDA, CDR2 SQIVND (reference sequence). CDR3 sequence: CASNPRTLGMNTEAFF. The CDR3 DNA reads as TGTGCCAGTAACCCGAGGACACTAGGGATGAACACTGAAGCTTTCTTT. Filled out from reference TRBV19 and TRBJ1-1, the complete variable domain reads DGGITQSPKYLFRKEGQNVTLSCEQNLNHDAMYWYRQDPGQGLRLIYYSQIVNDFQKGDIAEGYSVSREKKESFPLTVTSAQKNPTAFYLCASNPRTLGMNTEAFFGQGTRLTVV.

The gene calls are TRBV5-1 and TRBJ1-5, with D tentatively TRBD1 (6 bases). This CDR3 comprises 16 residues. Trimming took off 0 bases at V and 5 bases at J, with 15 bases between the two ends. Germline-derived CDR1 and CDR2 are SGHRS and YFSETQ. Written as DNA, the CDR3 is TGCGCCAGCAGCTTGGAGGGGTCGGGGGCTGATCAGCCCCAGCATTTT. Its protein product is CASSLEGSGADQPQHF.

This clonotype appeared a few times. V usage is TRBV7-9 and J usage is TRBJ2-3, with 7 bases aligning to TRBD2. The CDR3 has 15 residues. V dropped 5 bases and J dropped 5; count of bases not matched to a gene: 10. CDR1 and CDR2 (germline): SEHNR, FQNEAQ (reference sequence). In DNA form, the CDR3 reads TGTGCCAGCAGCGCCCCGCTAGCGGTTCGAGATACGCAGTATTTT. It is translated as CASSAPLAVRDTQYF.

CDR3 bases: TGTGCCAGCAGGGACCCGGACAGAAAGAACACAGATACGCAGTATTTT. Protein product: CASRDPDRKNTDTQYF. The rearrangement joins TRBV27 to TRBJ2-3; D perhaps matches TRBD1 (6 bases). Trimming pared 6 bases from V and 2 bases from J, leaving 18 bases between. This CDR3 comprises 16 residues. In germline, CDR1 is MNHEY, CDR2 SMNVEV (reference sequence).

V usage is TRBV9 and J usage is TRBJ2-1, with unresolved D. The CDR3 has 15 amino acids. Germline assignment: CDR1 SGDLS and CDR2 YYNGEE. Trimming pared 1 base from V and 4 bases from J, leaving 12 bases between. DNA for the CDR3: TGTGCCAGCAGCGTAAATATAGGACCATACAATGAGCAGTTCTTC. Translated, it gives CASSVNIGPYNEQFF. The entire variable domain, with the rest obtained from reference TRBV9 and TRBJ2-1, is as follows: DSGVTQTPKHLITATGQRVTLRCSPRSGDLSVYWYQQSLDQGLQFLIQYYNGEERAKGNILERFSAQQFPDLHSELNLSSLELGDSALYFCASSVNIGPYNEQFFGPGTRLTVL.

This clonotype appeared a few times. CDR3 protein: CASSRDNSNQPQHF. The CDR3 coding sequence is TGTGCCAGCAGTCGGGACAATAGCAATCAGCCCCAGCATTTT. This chain joins TRBV6-1 and TRBJ1-5; D perhaps matches TRBD1 (6 bases). Trimming stripped 5 bases from V and 0 bases from J, with 8 bases between. Germline V gene data show CDR1 as MNHNS and CDR2 as SASEGT. CDR3 length: 14 amino acids.

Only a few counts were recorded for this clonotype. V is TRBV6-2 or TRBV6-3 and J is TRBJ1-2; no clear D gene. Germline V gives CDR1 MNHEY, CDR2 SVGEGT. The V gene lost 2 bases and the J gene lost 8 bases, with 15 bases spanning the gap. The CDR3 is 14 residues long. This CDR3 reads CASSYTSPMGGYTF. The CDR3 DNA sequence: TGTGCCAGCAGTTACACATCCCCCATGGGCGGCTACACCTTC.

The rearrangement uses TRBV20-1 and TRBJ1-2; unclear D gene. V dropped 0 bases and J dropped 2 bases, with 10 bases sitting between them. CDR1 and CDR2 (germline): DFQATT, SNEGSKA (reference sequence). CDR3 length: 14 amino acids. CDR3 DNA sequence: TGCAGTGCTAGAGATACGGGGTCCAACTATGGCTACACCTTC. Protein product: CSARDTGSNYGYTF.

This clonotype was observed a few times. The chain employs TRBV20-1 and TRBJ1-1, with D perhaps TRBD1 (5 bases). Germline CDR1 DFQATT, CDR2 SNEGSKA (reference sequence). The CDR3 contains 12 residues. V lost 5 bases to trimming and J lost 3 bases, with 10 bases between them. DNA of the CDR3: TGCAGTGCTGGGACGTACTACACTGAAGCTTTCTTT. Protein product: CSAGTYYTEAFF.

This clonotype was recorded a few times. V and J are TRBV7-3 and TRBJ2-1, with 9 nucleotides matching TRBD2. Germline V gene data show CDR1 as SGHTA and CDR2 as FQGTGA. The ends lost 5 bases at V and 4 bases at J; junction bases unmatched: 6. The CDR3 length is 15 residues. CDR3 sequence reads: CASSPRLAEYNEQFF. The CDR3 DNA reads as TGTGCCAGCAGCCCCCGACTAGCGGAATACAATGAGCAGTTCTTC.

The CDR3 protein is CSAAEYSGYEKLFF. The DNA for the CDR3 is TGCAGTGCGGCCGAGTATTCCGGGTATGAAAAACTGTTTTTT. This chain joins TRBV20-1 and TRBJ1-4; D gene ambiguous. Germline loops: CDR1 DFQATT, CDR2 SNEGSKA (reference sequence). The CDR3 covers 14 residues. V lost 6 bases and J 6 bases, leaving 17 bases between the germline ends.

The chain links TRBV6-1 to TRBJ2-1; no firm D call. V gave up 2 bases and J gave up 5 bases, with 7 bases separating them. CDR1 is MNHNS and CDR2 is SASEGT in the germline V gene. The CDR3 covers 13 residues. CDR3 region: CASSESKDNEQFF. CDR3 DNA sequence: TGTGCCAGCAGTGAATCCAAAGACAATGAGCAGTTCTTC.

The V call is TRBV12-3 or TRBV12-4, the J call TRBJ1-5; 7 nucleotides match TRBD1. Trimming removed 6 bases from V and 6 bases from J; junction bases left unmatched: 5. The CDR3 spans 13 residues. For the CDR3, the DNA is TGTGCCAGCAGCACAGGGGTCGGTCAGCCCCAGCATTTT. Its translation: CASSTGVGQPQHF.

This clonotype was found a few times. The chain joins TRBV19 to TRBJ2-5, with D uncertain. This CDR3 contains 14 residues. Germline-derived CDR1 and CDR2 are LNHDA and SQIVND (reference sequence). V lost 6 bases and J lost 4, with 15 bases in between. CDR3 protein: CASSEWVGIETQYF. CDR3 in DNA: TGTGCCAGTAGCGAATGGGTTGGGATAGAGACCCAGTACTTC.

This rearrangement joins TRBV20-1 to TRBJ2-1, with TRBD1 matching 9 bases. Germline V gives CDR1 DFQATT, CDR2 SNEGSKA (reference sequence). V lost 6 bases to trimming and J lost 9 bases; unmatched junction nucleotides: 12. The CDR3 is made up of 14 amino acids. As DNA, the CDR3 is TGCAGTGCCCGGACAGGGGTTGGCCATGGTGAGCAGTTCTTC. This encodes CSARTGVGHGEQFF.

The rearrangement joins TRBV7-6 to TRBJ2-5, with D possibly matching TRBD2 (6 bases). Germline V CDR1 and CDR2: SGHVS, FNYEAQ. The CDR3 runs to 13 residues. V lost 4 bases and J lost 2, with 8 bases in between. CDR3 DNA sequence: TGTGCCAGCAGCTCCGGGACTCAAGAGACCCAGTACTTC. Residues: CASSSGTQETQYF.

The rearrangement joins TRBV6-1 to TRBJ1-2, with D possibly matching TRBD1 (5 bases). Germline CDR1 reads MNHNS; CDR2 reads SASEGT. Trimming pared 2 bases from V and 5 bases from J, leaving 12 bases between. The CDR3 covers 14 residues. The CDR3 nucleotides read TGTGCCAGCAGTGAAAGGGGTTCCGAGTATGGCTACACCTTC. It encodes CASSERGSEYGYTF.